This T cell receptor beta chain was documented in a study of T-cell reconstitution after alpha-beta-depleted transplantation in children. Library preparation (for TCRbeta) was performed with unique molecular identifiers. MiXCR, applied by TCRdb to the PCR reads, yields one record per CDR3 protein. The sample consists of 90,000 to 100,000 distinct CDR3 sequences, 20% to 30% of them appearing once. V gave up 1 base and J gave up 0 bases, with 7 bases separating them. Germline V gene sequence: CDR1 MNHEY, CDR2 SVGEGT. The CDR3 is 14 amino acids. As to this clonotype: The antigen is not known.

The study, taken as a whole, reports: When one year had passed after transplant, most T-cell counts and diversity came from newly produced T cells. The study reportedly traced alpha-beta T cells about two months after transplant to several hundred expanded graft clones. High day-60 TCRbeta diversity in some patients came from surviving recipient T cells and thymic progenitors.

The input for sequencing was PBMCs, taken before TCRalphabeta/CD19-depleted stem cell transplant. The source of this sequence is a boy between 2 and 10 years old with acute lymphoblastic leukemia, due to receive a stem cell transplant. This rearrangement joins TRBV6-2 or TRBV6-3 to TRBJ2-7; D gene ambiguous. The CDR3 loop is CASSYYRSSYEQYF. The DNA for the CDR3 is TGTGCCAGCAGTTACTACCGTAGCTCCTACGAGCAGTACTTC.